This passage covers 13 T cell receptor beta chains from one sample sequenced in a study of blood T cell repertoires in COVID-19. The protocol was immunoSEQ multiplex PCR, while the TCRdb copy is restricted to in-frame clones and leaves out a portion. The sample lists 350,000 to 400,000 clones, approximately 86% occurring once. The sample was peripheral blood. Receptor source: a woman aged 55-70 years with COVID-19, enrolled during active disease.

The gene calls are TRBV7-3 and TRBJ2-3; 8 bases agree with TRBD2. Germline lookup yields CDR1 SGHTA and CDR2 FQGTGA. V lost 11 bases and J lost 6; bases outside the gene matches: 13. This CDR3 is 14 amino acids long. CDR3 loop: CASKRGGGFDTQYF. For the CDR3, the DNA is TGTGCCTCCAAAAGAGGCGGGGGGTTCGATACGCAGTATTTT.

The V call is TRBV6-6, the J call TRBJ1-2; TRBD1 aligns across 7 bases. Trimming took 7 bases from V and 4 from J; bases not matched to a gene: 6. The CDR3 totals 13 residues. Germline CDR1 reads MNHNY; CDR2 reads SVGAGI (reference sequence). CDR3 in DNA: TGTGCCAGCACCCAGGGGGGCGGCTATGGCTACACCTTC. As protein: CASTQGGGYGYTF.

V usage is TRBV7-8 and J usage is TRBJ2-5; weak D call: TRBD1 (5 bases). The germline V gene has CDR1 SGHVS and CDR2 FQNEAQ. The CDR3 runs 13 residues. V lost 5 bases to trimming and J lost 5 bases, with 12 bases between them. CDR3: CASSAWKGETQYF. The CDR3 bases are TGTGCCAGCAGCGCCTGGAAGGGGGAGACCCAGTACTTC.

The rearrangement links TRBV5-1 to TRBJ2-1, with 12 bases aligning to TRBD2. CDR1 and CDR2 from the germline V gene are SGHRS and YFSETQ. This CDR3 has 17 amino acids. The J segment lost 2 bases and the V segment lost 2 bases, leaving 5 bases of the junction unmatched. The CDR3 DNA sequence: TGCGCCAGCAGCTTTCTTGCTAGCGGGGGGGCCTACAATGAGCAGTTCTTC. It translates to CASSFLASGGAYNEQFF.

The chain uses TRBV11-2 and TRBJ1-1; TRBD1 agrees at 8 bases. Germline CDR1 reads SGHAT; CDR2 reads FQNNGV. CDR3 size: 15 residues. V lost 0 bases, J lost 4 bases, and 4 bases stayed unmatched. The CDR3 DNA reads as TGTGCCAGCAGCTTAGATGTCAGGGGGCTCACTGAAGCTTTCTTT. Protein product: CASSLDVRGLTEAFF.

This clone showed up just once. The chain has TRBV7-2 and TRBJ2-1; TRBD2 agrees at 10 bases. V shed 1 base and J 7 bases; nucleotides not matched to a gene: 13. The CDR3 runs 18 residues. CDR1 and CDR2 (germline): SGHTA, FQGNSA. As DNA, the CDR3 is TGTGCCAGCAGCTTAGAAGTGGGACTAGCGATGAGGAATAATGAGCAGTTCTTC. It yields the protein CASSLEVGLAMRNNEQFF.

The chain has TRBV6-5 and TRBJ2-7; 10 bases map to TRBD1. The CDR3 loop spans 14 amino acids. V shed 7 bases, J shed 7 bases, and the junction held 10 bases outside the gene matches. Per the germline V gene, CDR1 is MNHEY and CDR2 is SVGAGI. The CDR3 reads CASKPGQGSREQYF. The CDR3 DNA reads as TGTGCCAGCAAGCCGGGACAGGGGTCTCGAGAGCAGTACTTC.

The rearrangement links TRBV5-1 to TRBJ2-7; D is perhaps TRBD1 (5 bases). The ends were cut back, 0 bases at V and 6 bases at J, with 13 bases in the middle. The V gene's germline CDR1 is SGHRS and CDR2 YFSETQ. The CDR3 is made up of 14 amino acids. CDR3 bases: TGCGCCAGCAGCTTGGCCCCAGGGAAGCGCGAGCAGTACTTC. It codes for CASSLAPGKREQYF.

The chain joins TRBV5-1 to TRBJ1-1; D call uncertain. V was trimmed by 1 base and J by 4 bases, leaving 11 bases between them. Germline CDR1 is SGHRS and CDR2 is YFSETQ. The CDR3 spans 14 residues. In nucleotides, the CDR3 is TGCGCCAGCAGCTTGAATCCGGGAGCCACTGAAGCTTTCTTT. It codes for CASSLNPGATEAFF.

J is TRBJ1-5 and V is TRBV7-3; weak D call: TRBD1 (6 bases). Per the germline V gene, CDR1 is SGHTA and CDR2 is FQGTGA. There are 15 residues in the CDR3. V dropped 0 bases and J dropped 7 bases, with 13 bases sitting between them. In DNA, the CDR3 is TGTGCCAGCAGCTTAACGGGGACATCCCGCCAGCCCCAGCATTTT. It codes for CASSLTGTSRQPQHF.

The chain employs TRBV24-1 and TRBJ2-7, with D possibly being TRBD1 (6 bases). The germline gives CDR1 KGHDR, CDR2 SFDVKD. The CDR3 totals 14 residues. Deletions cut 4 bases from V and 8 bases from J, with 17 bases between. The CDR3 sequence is CATSETGSNSKQYF. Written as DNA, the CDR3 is TGTGCCACCAGTGAAACAGGGTCCAACTCTAAGCAGTACTTC.

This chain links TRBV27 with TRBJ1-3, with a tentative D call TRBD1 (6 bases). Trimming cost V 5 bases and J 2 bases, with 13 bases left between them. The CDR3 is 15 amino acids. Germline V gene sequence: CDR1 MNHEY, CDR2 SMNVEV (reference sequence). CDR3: CASSLMWGPGNTIYF. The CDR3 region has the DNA TGTGCCAGCAGTCTCATGTGGGGGCCTGGAAACACCATATATTTT.

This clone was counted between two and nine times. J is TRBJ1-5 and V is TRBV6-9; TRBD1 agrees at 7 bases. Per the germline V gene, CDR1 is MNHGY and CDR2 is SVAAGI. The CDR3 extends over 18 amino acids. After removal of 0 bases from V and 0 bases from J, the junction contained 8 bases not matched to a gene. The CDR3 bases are TGTGCCAGCAGTTATTCTTTCGGGACAGCTAGTAGCAATCAGCCCCAGCATTTT. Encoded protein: CASSYSFGTASSNQPQHF.